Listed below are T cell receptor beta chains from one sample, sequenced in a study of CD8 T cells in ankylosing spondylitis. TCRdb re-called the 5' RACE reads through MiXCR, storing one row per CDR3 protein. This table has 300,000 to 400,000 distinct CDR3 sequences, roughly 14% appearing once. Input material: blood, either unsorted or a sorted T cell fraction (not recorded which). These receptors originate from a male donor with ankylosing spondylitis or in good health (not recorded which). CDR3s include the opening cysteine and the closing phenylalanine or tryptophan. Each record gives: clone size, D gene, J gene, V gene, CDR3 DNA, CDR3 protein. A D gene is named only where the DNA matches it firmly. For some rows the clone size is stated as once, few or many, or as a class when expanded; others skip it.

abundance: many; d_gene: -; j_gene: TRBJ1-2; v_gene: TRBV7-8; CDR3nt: TGTGCCAGCAGCTTAGGTCCAGCAGGCTACACCTTC; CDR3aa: CASSLGPAGYTF
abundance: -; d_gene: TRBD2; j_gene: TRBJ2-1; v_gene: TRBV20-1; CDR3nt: TGCAGTGCTCTTAAGGGACTAGCGGGATCCTACAATGAGCAGTTCTTC; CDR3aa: CSALKGLAGSYNEQFF
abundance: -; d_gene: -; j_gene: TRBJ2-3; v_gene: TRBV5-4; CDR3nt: TGTGCCAGCGCTGCGGGGGACAGGCAATATTTT; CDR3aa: CASAAGDRQYF
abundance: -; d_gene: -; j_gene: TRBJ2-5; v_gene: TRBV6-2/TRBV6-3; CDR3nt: TGTGCCAGCAGAGGAGAACCCAGGCAAGAGACCCAGTACTTC; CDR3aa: CASRGEPRQETQYF
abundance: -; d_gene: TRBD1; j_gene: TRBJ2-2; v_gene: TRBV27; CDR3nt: TGTGCCAGCAGTTTAAGCCCGGGACAGGGTTCCACCGGGGAGCTGTTTTTT; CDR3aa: CASSLSPGQGSTGELFF
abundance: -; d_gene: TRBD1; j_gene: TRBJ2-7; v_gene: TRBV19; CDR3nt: TGTGCCAGTAGTACGTTCCGGGACAGGGTCCCCTACGAGCAGTACTTC; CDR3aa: CASSTFRDRVPYEQYF
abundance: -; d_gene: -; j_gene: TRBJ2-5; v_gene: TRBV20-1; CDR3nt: TGCAGTGCTCCGGAGGGGGGCCCGTACCAAGAGACCCAGTACTTC; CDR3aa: CSAPEGGPYQETQYF
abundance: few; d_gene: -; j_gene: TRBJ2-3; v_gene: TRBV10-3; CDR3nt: TGTGCCATCAGGCCGACGAGGACTCCTAGCACAGATACGCAGTATTTT; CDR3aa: CAIRPTRTPSTDTQYF
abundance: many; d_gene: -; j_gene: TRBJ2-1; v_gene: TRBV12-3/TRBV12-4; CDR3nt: TGTGCCAGCAGTTTTTCCAGTATTGAGCAGTTCTTC; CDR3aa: CASSFSSIEQFF
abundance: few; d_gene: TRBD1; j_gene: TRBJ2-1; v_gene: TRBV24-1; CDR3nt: TGTGCCACCAGTGCTTCCCTGGGACAGGGTATTTACAATGAGCAGTTCTTC; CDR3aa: CATSASLGQGIYNEQFF
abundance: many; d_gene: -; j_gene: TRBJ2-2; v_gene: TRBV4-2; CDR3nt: TGTGCCAGCAGCCCCCTTCTCGCGGCTCTCACCGGGGAGCTGTTTTTT; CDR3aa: CASSPLLAALTGELFF
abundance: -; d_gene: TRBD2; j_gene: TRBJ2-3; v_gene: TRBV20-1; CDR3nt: TGCGGTGCTAGGACTAGCGGTAGCACAGATACGCAGTATTTT; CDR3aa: CGARTSGSTDTQYF
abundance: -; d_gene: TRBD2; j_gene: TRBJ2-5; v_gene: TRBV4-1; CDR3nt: TGCGCCAGCAGCCAAGATGGCCGAGCGGGACAAGAGACCCAGTACTTC; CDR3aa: CASSQDGRAGQETQYF
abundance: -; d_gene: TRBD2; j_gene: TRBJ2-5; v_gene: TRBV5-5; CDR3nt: TGTGCCAGCAGCCGTACGGGGGGTCTTGAGACCCAGTACTTC; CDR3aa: CASSRTGGLETQYF
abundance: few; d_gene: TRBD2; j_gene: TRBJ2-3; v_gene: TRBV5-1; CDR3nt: TGCGCCAGCCGAGGGACTAGCGGTTCAGATACGCAGTATTTT; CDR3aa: CASRGTSGSDTQYF
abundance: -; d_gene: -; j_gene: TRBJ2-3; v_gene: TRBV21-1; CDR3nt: TGTGCCAGCAGCCACCCGTGGACCTTTACAAACACAGATACGCAGTATTTT; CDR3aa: CASSHPWTFTNTDTQYF
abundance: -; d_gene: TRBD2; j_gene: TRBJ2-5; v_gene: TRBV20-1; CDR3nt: TGCAGTGCTAGCTGGCCTGCGGGGGGCGACTTAAACCAGCAAGAGACCCAGTACTTC; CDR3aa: CSASWPAGGDLNQQETQYF
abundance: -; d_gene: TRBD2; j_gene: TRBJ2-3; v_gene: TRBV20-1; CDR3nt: TGCAGTGCCCAAACTAGCGGGAAAACAGATACGCAGTATTTT; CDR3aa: CSAQTSGKTDTQYF
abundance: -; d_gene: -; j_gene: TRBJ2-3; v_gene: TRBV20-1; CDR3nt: TGCAGTGCTAGTTTAGGCTATACGCAGTATTTT; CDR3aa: CSASLGYTQYF
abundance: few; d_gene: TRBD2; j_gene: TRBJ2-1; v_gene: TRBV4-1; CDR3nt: TGCGCCAGCAGCCAGAGAGGACTAGCGGGGTGGAGTGAGCAGTTCTTC; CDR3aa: CASSQRGLAGWSEQFF
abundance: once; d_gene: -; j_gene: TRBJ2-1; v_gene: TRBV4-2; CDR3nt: TGTGCCAGCAGCCAACAAGCGGCGTCGGGCGCCAATGAGCAGTTCTTC; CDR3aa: CASSQQAASGANEQFF
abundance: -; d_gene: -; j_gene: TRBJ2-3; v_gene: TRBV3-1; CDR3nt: TGTGCCAGCAGCCGCCCGACAGGCACCTACACAGATACGCAGTATTTT; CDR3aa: CASSRPTGTYTDTQYF
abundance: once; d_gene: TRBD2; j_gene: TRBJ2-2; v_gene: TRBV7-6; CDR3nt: TGTGCCAGCAGCTTAGCGGGAGGGAGCTATTTTAGCGCCGGGGAGCTGTTTTTT; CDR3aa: CASSLAGGSYFSAGELFF
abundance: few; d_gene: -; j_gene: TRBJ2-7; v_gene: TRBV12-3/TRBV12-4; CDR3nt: TGTGCCAGCAGTTTTACAGGGAGGGACGAGCAGTACTTC; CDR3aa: CASSFTGRDEQYF
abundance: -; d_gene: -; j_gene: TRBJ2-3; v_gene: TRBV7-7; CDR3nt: TGTGCCAGCAGCCGACAGCAGGCCGATACGCAGTATTTT; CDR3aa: CASSRQQADTQYF
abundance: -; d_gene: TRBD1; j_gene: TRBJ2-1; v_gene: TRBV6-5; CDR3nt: TGTGCCAGCAGTTCTTGGGACAGCTACAATGAGCAGTTCTTC; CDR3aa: CASSSWDSYNEQFF
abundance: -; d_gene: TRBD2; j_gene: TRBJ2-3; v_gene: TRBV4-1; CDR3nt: TGCGCCAGCAGCCAAGCGGGGGGGCGGCCAGATACGCAGTATTTT; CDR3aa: CASSQAGGRPDTQYF
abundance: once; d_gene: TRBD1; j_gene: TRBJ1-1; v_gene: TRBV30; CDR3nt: TGTGCCTGGAGAAGGGACAGCGGAGAAGCTTTCTTT; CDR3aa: CAWRRDSGEAFF
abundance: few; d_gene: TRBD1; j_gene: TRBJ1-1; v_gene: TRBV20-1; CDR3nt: TGCAGTGCCTCACAGGGGTACACTGAAGCTTTCTTT; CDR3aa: CSASQGYTEAFF
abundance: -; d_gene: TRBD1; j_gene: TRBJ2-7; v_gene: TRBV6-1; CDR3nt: TGTGCCAGCAGCAGGGGGGGGACAGGGTCCGAGCAGTACTTC; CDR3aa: CASSRGGTGSEQYF
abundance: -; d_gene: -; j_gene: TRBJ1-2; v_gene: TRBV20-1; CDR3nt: TGCAGTGCTCTGACCCTGACGGACTATGGCTACACCTTC; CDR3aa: CSALTLTDYGYTF
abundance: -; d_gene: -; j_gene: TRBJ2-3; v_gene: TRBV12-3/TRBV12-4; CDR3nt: TGTGCCAGCAGTTCTTACACGGCGCAGTATTTT; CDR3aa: CASSSYTAQYF
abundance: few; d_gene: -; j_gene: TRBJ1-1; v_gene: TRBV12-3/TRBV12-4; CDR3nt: TGTGCCAGCAGTTTAGGTGGGACGGGAGGGACTGAAGCTTTCTTT; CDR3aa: CASSLGGTGGTEAFF
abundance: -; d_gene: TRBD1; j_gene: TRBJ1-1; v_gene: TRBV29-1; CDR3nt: TGCAGCTACAGGGGGCACAGCACTGAAGCTTTCTTT; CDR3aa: CSYRGHSTEAFF
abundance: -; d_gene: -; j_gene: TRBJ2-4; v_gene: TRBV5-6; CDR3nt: TGTGCCAGCAGCTTGGTAGGCCACCCCGGGACAAACATTCAGTACTTC; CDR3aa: CASSLVGHPGTNIQYF
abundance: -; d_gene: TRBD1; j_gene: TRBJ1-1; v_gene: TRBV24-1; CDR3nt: TGTGCCACCAGTGACCGTAAACAGGGGGGTAACACTGAAGCTTTCTTT; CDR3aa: CATSDRKQGGNTEAFF
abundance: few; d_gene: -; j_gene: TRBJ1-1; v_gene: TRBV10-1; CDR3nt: TGCGCCAGCAGTAAGATGCCTGGGGGAATGAACACTGAAGCTTTCTTT; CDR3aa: CASSKMPGGMNTEAFF
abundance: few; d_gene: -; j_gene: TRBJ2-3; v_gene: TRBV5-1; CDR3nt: TGCGCCAGCAGCCCGGAACTTTCCGGGGGGCGTGGAGATACGCAGTATTTT; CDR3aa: CASSPELSGGRGDTQYF
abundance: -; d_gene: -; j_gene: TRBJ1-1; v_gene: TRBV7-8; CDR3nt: TGTGCCAGCAGCCGATCGAACACGGCTGAAGCTTTCTTT; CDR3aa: CASSRSNTAEAFF
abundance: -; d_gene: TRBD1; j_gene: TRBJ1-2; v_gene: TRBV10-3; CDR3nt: TGTGCCATCAGTGAGCCCGGGGCAGGGGGAGGTGGCTACACCTTC; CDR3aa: CAISEPGAGGGGYTF
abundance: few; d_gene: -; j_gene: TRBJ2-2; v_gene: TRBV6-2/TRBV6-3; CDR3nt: TGTGCCAGCAGCGCTTACACCCAGGGAACGAACACCGGGGAGCTGTTTTTT; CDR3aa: CASSAYTQGTNTGELFF
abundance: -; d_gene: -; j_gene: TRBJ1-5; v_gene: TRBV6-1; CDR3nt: TGTGCCAGCAGTGGAAGGGGTGGCAATCAGCCCCAGCATTTT; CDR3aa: CASSGRGGNQPQHF
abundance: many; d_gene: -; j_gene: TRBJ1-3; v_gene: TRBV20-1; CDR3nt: TGCAGTGCTAGTCCCCTGGAACCCGACTCGGGAAACACCATATATTTT; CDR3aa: CSASPLEPDSGNTIYF
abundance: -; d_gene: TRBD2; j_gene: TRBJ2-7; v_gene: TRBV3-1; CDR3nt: TGTGCCAGCAGCCCCCGATGGTCTAGCGGGAGGGACGAGCAGTACTTC; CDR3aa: CASSPRWSSGRDEQYF
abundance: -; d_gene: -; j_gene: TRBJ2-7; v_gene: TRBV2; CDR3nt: TGTGCCAGCAGTGAAAGAGGGATCAACGAGCAGTACTTC; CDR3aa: CASSERGINEQYF
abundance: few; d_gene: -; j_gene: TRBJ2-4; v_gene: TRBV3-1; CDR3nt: TGTGCCAGCAGTCCGGGTGGGCCGGCCAAAAACATTCAGTACTTC; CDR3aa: CASSPGGPAKNIQYF
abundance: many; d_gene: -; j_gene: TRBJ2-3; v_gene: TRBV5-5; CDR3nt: TGTGCCAGCAGCTTTGACCCAATCCCCGATACGCAGTATTTT; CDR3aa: CASSFDPIPDTQYF
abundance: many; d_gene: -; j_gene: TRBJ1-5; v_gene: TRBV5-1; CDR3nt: TGCGCCAGCAGCTTGGACAGCCGTGGTGGGCCCCAGCATTTT; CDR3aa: CASSLDSRGGPQHF
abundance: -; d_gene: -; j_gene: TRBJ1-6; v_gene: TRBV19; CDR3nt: TGTGCCAGTAGTATAAGTCAGCCTGGGGGTTATAATTATTCACCCCTCCACTTT; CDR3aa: CASSISQPGGYNYSPLHF
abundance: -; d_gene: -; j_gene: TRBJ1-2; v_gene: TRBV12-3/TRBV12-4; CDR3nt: TGTGCCAGCAGTCCGTCGGGGCCGCTTAATGGGTACACCTTC; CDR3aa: CASSPSGPLNGYTF
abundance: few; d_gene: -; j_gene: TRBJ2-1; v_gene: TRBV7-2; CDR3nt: TGTGCCAGCAGCTTGTGGAAGGGGAGTGGGATTACCAATGAGCAGTTCTTC; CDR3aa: CASSLWKGSGITNEQFF
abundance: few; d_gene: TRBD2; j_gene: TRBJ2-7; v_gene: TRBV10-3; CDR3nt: TGTGCCATCAGGGGGGTTCTAGCGGGGTATGATTACGAGCAGTACTTC; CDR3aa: CAIRGVLAGYDYEQYF
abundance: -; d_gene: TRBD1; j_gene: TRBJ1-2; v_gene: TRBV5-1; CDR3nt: TGCGCCAGCAGCATCGACAGGGTTAACTATGGCTACACCTTC; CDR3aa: CASSIDRVNYGYTF
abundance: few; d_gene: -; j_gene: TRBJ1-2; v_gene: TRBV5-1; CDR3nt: TGCGCCAGCAGCTTCCTGGGGGGCGATGGCTACACCTTC; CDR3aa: CASSFLGGDGYTF
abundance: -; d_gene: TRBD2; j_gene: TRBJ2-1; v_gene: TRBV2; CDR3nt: TGTGCCAGCAGTCTTACCGGGACTAGAAACAATGAGCAGTTCTTC; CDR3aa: CASSLTGTRNNEQFF